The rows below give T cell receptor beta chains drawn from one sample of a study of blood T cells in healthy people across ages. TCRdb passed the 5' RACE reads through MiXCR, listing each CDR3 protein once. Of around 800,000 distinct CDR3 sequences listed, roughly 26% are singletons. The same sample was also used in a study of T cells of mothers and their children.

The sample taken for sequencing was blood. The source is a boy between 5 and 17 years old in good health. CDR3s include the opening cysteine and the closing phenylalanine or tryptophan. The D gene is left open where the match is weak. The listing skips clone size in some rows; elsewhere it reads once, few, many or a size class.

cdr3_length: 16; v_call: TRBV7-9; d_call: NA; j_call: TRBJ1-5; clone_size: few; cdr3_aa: CASSLDPGDGNQPQHF; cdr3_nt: TGTGCCAGCAGCTTAGACCCGGGAGACGGCAATCAGCCCCAGCATTTT
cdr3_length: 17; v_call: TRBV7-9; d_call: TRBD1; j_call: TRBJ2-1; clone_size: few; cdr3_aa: CASSLAGGQGNYNEQFF; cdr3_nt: TGTGCCAGCAGCTTAGCAGGAGGACAGGGGAACTACAATGAGCAGTTCTTC
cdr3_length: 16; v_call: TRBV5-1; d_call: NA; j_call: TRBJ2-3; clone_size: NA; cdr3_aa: CASSLNGQIGTDTQYF; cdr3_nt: TGCGCCAGCAGCTTGAATGGACAGATAGGCACAGATACGCAGTATTTT
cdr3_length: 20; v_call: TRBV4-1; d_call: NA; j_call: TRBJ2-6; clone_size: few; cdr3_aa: CASSHPGLNAGVSGANVLTF; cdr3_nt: TGCGCCAGCAGCCACCCAGGGCTAAACGCAGGGGTCTCTGGGGCCAACGTCCTGACTTTC
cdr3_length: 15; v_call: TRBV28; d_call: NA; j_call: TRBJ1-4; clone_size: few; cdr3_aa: CASSFGGTTNEKLFF; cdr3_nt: TGTGCCAGCAGTTTTGGGGGAACAACTAATGAAAAACTGTTTTTT
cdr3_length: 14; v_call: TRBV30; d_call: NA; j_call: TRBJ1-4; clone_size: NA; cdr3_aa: CAWDARPNDEKLFF; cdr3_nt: TGTGCCTGGGATGCCCGACCGAACGATGAAAAACTGTTTTTT
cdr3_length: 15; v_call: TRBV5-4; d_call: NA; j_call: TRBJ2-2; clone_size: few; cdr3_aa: CASSSLNTNTGELFF; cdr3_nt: TGTGCCAGCAGCTCACTGAACACGAACACCGGGGAGCTGTTTTTT
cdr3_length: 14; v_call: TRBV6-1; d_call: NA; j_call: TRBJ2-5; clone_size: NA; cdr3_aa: CASSETIGGETQYF; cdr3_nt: TGTGCCAGCAGTGAGACGATCGGGGGAGAGACCCAGTACTTC
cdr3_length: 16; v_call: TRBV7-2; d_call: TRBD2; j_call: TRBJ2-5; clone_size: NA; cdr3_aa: CASSLTSGGGGETQYF; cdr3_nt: TGTGCCAGCAGCTTGACTAGCGGGGGGGGAGGGGAGACCCAGTACTTC
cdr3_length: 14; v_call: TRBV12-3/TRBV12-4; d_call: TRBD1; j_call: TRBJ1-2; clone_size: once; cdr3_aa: CASSPQQGMRGYPF; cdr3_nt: TGTGCCAGCAGCCCTCAACAGGGGATGAGGGGCTACCCCTTC
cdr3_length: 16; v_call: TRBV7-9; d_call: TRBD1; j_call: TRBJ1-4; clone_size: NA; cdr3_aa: CASSFGNRGLDEKLFF; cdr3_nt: TGTGCCAGCAGCTTTGGAAACAGGGGGCTGGATGAAAAACTGTTTTTT
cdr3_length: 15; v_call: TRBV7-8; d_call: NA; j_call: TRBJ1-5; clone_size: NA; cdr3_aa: CASSLFAGITEPQHF; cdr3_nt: TGTGCCAGCAGCCTGTTCGCTGGAATCACTGAGCCCCAGCATTTT
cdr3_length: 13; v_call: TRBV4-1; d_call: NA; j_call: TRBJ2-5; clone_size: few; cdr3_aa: CASSQVAGGTQYF; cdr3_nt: TGCGCCAGCAGCCAAGTGGCGGGCGGGACCCAGTACTTC
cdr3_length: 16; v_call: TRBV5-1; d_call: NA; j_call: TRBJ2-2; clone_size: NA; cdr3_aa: CASSLQTGVNTGELFF; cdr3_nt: TGCGCCAGCAGCTTGCAGACAGGAGTAAACACCGGGGAGCTGTTTTTT
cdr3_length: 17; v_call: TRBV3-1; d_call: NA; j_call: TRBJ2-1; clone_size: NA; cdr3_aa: CASSRDGRGPPYNEQFF; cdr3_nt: TGTGCCAGCAGCCGAGATGGCCGGGGCCCCCCCTACAATGAGCAGTTCTTC
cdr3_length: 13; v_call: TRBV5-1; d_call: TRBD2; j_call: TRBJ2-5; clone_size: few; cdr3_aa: CASRRSGGETQYF; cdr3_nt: TGCGCCAGCAGACGAAGCGGGGGTGAGACCCAGTACTTC
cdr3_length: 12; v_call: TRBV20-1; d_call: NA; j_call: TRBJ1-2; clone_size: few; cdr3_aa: CSARDGPYGHTF; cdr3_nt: TGCAGTGCTAGAGACGGACCCTATGGCCACACCTTC
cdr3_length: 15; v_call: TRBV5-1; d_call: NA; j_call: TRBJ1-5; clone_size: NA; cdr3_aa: CASSLAGYRDQPQHF; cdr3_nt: TGCGCCAGCAGCTTGGCAGGGTATCGGGATCAGCCCCAGCATTTT
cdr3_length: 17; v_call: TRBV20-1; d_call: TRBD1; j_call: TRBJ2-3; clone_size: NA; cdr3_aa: CSASTAGTEISTDTQYF; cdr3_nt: TGCAGTGCCAGTACTGCCGGGACAGAGATAAGCACAGATACGCAGTATTTT
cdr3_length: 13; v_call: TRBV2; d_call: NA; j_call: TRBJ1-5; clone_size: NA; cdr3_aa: CASSDGMGQPQHF; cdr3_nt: TGTGCCAGCAGTGACGGGATGGGTCAGCCCCAGCATTTT
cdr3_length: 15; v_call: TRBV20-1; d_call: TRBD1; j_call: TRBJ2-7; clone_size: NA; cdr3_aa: CSAPTPGQGSYEQYF; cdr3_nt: TGCAGTGCTCCTACACCGGGACAGGGCTCCTACGAGCAGTACTTC
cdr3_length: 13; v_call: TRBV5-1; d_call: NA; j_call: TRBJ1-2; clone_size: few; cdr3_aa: CASSRDTRGGYTF; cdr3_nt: TGCGCCAGCAGCAGGGACACGCGAGGTGGCTACACCTTC
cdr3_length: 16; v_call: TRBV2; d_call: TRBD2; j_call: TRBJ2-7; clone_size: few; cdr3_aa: CASSDSTAGKRYEQYF; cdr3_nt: TGTGCCAGCAGTGATAGTACAGCGGGGAAGAGGTACGAGCAGTACTTC
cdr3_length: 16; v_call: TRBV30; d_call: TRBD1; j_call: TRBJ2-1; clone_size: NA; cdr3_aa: CAWSFNRGPWIGEQFF; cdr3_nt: TGTGCCTGGAGCTTTAACAGGGGCCCCTGGATCGGTGAGCAGTTCTTC
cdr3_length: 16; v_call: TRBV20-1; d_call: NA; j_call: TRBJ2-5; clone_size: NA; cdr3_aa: CSARSRGRFVGETQYF; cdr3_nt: TGCAGTGCTAGGTCAAGGGGGAGGTTCGTAGGAGAGACCCAGTACTTC
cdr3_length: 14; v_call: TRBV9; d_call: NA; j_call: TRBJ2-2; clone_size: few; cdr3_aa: CASSVDSSTGELFF; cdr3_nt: TGTGCCAGCAGCGTAGATAGTTCCACCGGGGAGCTGTTTTTT
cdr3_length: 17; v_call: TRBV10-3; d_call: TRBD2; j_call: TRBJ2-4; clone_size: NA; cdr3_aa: CAISPGTSGLAKNIQYF; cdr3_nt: TGTGCCATCAGTCCCGGGACTAGCGGACTAGCCAAAAACATTCAGTACTTC
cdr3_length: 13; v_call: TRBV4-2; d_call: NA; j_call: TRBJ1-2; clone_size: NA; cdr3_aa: CASSQDIGGTATF; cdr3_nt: TGTGCCAGCAGCCAAGATATAGGGGGGACGGCCACCTTC
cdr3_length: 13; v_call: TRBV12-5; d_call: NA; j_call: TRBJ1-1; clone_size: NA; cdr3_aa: CASGPRMGTEAFF; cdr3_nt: TGTGCTAGTGGTCCTCGGATGGGCACTGAAGCTTTCTTT
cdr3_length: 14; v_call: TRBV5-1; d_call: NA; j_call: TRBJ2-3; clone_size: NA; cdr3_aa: CASSWGKPTDTQYF; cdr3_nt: TGCGCCAGCAGCTGGGGGAAACCCACAGATACGCAGTATTTT
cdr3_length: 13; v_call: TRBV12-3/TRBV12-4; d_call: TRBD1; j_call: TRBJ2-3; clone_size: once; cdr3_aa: CASGTGGTDTEYF; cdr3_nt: TGTGCCAGCGGCACAGGGGGCACAGATACGGAATATTTT
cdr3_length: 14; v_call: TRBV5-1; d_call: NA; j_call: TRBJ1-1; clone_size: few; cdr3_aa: CASTRGRRDTEAFF; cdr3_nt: TGCGCCAGCACTCGGGGGCGCAGAGACACTGAAGCTTTCTTT
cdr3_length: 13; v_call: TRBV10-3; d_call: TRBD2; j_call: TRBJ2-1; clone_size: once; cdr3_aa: CAISPPGGLEQFF; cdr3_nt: TGTGCCATCAGCCCGCCCGGGGGACTAGAGCAGTTCTTC
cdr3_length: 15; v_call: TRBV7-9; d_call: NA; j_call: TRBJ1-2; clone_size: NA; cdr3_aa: CASSLGRQFNYGYTF; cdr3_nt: TGTGCCAGCAGCTTAGGGAGACAGTTTAACTATGGCTACACCTTC
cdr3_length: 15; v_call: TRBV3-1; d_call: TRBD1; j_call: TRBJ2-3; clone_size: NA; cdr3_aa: CASSRQGYLADTQYF; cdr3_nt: TGTGCCAGCAGCCGACAGGGGTATTTGGCAGATACGCAGTATTTT
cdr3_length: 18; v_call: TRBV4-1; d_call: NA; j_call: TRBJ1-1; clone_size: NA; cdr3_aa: CASSQFVVGIDGHTEAFF; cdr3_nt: TGCGCCAGCAGCCAATTCGTAGTTGGCATTGACGGGCACACTGAAGCTTTCTTT
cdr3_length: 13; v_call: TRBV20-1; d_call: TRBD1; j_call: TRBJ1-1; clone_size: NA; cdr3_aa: CSARGGQLTEAFF; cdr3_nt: TGCAGTGCTAGAGGGGGACAGCTCACTGAAGCTTTCTTT
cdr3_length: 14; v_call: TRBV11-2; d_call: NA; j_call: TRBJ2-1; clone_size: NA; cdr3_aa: CASSSQVEGNEQFF; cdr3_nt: TGTGCCAGCAGCTCCCAGGTGGAGGGGAATGAGCAGTTCTTC
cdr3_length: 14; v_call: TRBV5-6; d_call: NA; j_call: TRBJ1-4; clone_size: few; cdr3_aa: CASSLEGVSEKLFF; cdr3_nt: TGTGCCAGCAGCTTGGAAGGGGTCAGCGAAAAACTGTTTTTT
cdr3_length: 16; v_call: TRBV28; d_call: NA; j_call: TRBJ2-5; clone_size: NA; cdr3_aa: CASSFRDREAGETQYF; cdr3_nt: TGTGCCAGCAGTTTCCGCGACAGGGAGGCGGGAGAGACCCAGTACTTC
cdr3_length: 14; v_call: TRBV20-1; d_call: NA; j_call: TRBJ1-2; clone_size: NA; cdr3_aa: CSAISVAAYYGYTF; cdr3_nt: TGCAGTGCTATTAGTGTGGCGGCCTACTATGGCTACACCTTC
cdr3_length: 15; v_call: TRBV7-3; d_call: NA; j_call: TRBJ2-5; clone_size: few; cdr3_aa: CASSTRPGRQETQYF; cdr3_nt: TGTGCCAGCAGCACCCGGCCGGGACGCCAAGAGACCCAGTACTTC
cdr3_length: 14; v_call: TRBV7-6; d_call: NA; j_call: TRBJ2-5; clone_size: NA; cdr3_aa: CASSPVAAKETQYF; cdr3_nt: TGTGCCAGCAGCCCAGTAGCTGCAAAAGAGACCCAGTACTTC
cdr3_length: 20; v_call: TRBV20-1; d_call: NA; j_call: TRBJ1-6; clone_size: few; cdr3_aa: CSARYFRTGGITEGDSPLHF; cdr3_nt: TGCAGTGCTAGATATTTCAGGACCGGGGGGATCACCGAAGGCGATTCACCCCTCCACTTT
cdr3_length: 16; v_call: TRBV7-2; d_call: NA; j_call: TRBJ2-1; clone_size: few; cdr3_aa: CASSPAPLGVYNEQFF; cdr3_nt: TGTGCCAGCAGCCCGGCCCCCCTCGGGGTCTACAATGAGCAGTTCTTC
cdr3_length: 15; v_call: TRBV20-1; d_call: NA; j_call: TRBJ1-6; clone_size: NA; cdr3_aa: CSALEPGTPNSPLHF; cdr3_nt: TGCAGTGCCCTCGAACCCGGGACACCTAATTCACCCCTCCACTTT
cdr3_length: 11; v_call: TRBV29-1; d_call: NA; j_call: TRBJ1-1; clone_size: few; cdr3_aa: CSVERADEAFF; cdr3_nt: TGCAGCGTTGAACGGGCAGATGAAGCTTTCTTT
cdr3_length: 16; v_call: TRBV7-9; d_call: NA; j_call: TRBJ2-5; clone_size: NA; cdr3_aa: CASSHRDSIPRETEYF; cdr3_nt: TGTGCCAGCAGCCACCGGGACTCAATTCCACGAGAGACCGAGTACTTC
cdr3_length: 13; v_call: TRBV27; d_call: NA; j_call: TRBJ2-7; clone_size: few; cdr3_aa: CATRKQGSYEQYF; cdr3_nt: TGTGCCACCAGGAAACAGGGCTCCTACGAGCAGTACTTC
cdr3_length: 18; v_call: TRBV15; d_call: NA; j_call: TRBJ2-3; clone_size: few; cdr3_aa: CATSTLPTGADRTDTQYF; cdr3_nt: TGTGCCACCAGCACCCTCCCAACCGGGGCTGACCGCACAGATACGCAGTATTTT
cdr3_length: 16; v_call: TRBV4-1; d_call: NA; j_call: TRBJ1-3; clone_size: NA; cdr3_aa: CASSQVPRGVGNTIYF; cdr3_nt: TGCGCCAGCAGCCAAGTGCCCAGGGGCGTTGGAAACACCATATATTTT